This T cell receptor (beta chain) was retrieved from a study of T cells after yellow fever vaccination. CDR1 and CDR2 from the germline V gene are SQVTM and ANQGSEA. CDR3 size: 18 residues. The V end was cut by 4 bases, the J end by 0 bases, with 22 bases between. This clonotype has just a few counts. TCRdb reprocessed the 5' RACE reads with MiXCR, giving one entry per CDR3 protein. The repertoire holds about 550,000 distinct CDR3 sequences, with 15% to 20% as singletons. The chain links TRBV29-1 to TRBJ2-1, with D possibly being TRBD2 (5 bases). The sequence came from a man aged 25-40 years who received the YFV17D yellow fever vaccine. Here the sequenced sample was PBMCs, taken 15 days after the yellow fever booster vaccination. The CDR3 region is CSVAHTFSASSSYNEQFF. The DNA for the CDR3 is TGCAGCGTTGCCCACACGTTTAGCGCCTCTAGCTCCTACAATGAGCAGTTCTTC.